The 17 T cell receptor beta chains presented below share a single source sample, sequenced in a study of T cell repertoires in cytomegalovirus infection. TCRdb called the reads again in MiXCR, with one record for every CDR3 protein. This table holds hundreds of thousands of distinct CDR3 sequences, about a third found once. Sequenced input: PBMCs. All receptors derive from a human donor in good health (CMV status not recorded). Some clones in this sample may be carry-over from other donors' samples.

This clonotype has only a few counts. The chain combines TRBV7-8 with TRBJ1-2; TRBD1 aligns across 7 bases. Per germline, CDR1 SGHVS and CDR2 FQNEAQ. V was clipped by 2 bases and J by 5 bases; unmatched bases: 8. The CDR3 is made up of 15 amino acids. The CDR3, as DNA: TGTGCCAGCAGCTTATACGACAGGGAGACTTATGGCTACACCTTC. Encoded protein: CASSLYDRETYGYTF.

V usage is TRBV7-4 and J usage is TRBJ2-7, with D possibly being TRBD1 or TRBD2 (5 bases each). The V and J ends lost 3 bases and 0 bases respectively, with 12 bases between them. The CDR3 sequence is 15 residues long. Germline V lookup: CDR1 SGHVT, CDR2 SQSDAQ. The CDR3 DNA is TGTGCCAGCAGCTTCGGGACGTCGAGCTCCTACGAGCAGTACTTC. Its protein product is CASSFGTSSSYEQYF.

This clonotype was counted ten times or more. The V gene is TRBV28, the J gene TRBJ2-1; possibly TRBD2 for D (6 bases). CDR3 length equals 15 residues. The germline gives CDR1 MDHEN, CDR2 SYDVKM. The V gene lost 4 bases and the J gene lost 1 base, with 11 bases spanning the gap. The CDR3 DNA follows: TGTGCCAGCAGTTACGGGGGTGAGTCCTACAATGAGCAGTTCTTC. Translated, it gives CASSYGGESYNEQFF.

This chain connects TRBV27 to TRBJ2-7, with 10 positions matching TRBD1. Looked up from germline, CDR1 is MNHEY and CDR2 is SMNVEV (reference sequence). V gave up 3 bases and J gave up 4 bases; unmatched junction bases: 6. The CDR3 contains 15 residues. The CDR3 sequence: CASSFRTGGNYEQYF. In DNA form, the CDR3 reads TGTGCCAGCAGTTTTAGGACAGGGGGTAATTACGAGCAGTACTTC.

On this clonotype: A much larger clone is a single base away; this may be a read error. The chain joins TRBV7-8 to TRBJ1-1; perhaps TRBD1 as D (6 bases). Germline assignment: CDR1 SGHVS and CDR2 FQNEAQ. This CDR3 contains 15 residues. CDR3 loop: CASSFPPGVGAEASF. The CDR3 bases are TGTGCCAGCAGCTTCCCTCCAGGGGTTGGGGCTGAAGCTTCCTTT.

Worth noting for this clonotype: The conserved phenylalanine or tryptophan normally closing the CDR3 is absent here, so this likely arose from a read error. This CDR3 reads CASSLRRGLFTEELFL. In DNA form, the CDR3 reads TGTGCCAGCAGCTTACGCAGGGGGCTTTTCACCGAGGAGCTGTTTTTG. The V and J genes are TRBV7-2 and TRBJ2-2, with TRBD1 matching 8 bases. CDR1 is SGHTA and CDR2 is FQGNSA in the germline V gene. This CDR3 is 16 amino acids long.

This clonotype occurred a few times. The rearrangement links TRBV6-5 to TRBJ2-1; 11 bases are a match to TRBD2. The CDR3 is 17 residues long. Germline V CDR1 and CDR2: MNHEY, SVGAGI. V shed 4 bases and J 5 bases; nucleotides not matched to a gene: 10. The CDR3 region has the DNA TGTGCCAGCAGTTTCTCCCCACTAGCGGGGGCGCACAATGAGCAGTTCTTC. Translated, it gives CASSFSPLAGAHNEQFF.

The V gene is TRBV2, the J gene TRBJ2-5; the D is unclear. Looked up from germline, CDR1 is SNHLY and CDR2 is FYNNEI. The CDR3 has 14 amino acids. The V end was cut by 8 bases, the J end by 1 base, with 14 bases between. The CDR3 region is CASLLTPGQETQYF. The DNA of the CDR3 is TGTGCCAGCCTCTTGACACCGGGCCAAGAGACCCAGTACTTC.

This clonotype was picked up a small number of times. The gene calls are TRBV29-1 and TRBJ1-2; D is perhaps TRBD1 (5 bases). The CDR3 is 13 amino acids. CDR1 is SQVTM and CDR2 is ANQGSEA in the germline V gene. V shed 6 bases and J shed 4 bases, with 15 bases lying between them. The CDR3: CSVGPGVGYGYTF. The CDR3 bases are TGCAGCGTGGGGCCGGGGGTCGGCTATGGCTACACCTTC.

This clonotype occurred once. One end of the junction does not line up with germline, which may come from a read error. V gene TRBV6-5 combines with J gene TRBJ1-2, with D hard to call. Germline loops: CDR1 MNHEY, CDR2 SVGAGI. There are 15 residues in the CDR3. In nucleotides, the CDR3 is TGTTCCAGCAGTTACCACCCGGGCCCCAACTATGGCTACACCTTC. This translates into CSSSYHPGPNYGYTF.

The chain recombines TRBV6-1 with TRBJ1-6, with no clear D. The germline CDR1 and CDR2 sequences are MNHNS and SASEGT. V lost 11 bases to trimming and J lost 7 bases, with 15 bases between them. This CDR3 spans 13 amino acids. The CDR3 DNA follows: TGTGCCCCCACCCCCCCAGGAAATTCACCCCTCCACTTT. This gives the protein CAPTPPGNSPLHF.

This clonotype was detected only once. This chain connects TRBV27 to TRBJ2-5; 11 positions agree with TRBD2. The CDR3 covers 16 residues. Germline-derived CDR1 and CDR2 are MNHEY and SMNVEV (reference sequence). Trimming took 8 bases from V and 7 from J; bases not matched to a gene: 15. This CDR3 reads CASCTLLAGGLSTQYF. In DNA, the CDR3 is TGTGCCAGCTGTACGCTCCTAGCGGGGGGACTCTCGACCCAGTACTTC.

The chain employs TRBV5-4 and TRBJ2-5, with D possibly TRBD2 on 6 matching bases. V dropped 3 bases and J dropped 5 bases, with 23 bases sitting between them. Germline lookup yields CDR1 SGHNT and CDR2 YYREEE (reference sequence). This CDR3 is 17 amino acids long. The CDR3 is CASSSGGAGVSQETQYF. Here the CDR3 DNA reads TGTGCCAGCAGCTCCGGAGGGGCGGGTGTGTCGCAGGAGACCCAGTACTTC.

This sequence joins TRBV7-4 and TRBJ1-1; TRBD1 aligns across 8 bases. The CDR3 has 15 residues. CDR1 SGHVT and CDR2 SQSDAQ come from the germline V gene. V dropped 3 bases and J dropped 1; count of bases not matched to a gene: 4. The CDR3 loop is CASSFLGQENTEAFF. The DNA for the CDR3 is TGTGCCAGCAGCTTCTTGGGACAGGAGAACACTGAAGCTTTCTTT.

This clonotype was seen many times. The chain links TRBV7-2 to TRBJ1-2; no clear D. The CDR3 is made up of 13 amino acids. Germline V gene data show CDR1 as SGHTA and CDR2 as FQGNSA. V lost 6 bases and J 4 bases, leaving 12 bases between the germline ends. The CDR3 loop is CASRYSRLYGYTF. The CDR3 bases are TGTGCCAGCAGATATAGCCGACTCTATGGCTACACCTTC.

The chain employs TRBV12-3 or TRBV12-4 and TRBJ1-1; 7 nucleotides match TRBD1. Trimming removed 2 bases from V and 4 bases from J; junction bases left unmatched: 10. The CDR3 spans 16 residues. The CDR3 spells CASSLLGGAGLTEAFF. The CDR3 bases are TGTGCCAGCAGTTTATTAGGGGGCGCCGGGCTCACTGAAGCTTTCTTT.

The table lists this clonotype with a few counts. The rearrangement joins TRBV5-1 to TRBJ2-2; no firm D call. With 1 base removed from V and 0 bases from J, the gap between germline ends came to 7 bases. CDR1 and CDR2 (germline): SGHRS, YFSETQ. The CDR3 has 15 amino acids. As DNA, the CDR3 is TGCGCCAGCAGCTTGCCCACAGCGAACACCGGGGAGCTGTTTTTT. It is translated as CASSLPTANTGELFF.